This T cell receptor (beta chain) was retrieved from a study of blood T cell repertoires in COVID-19. Method: immunoSEQ multiplex PCR; TCRdb's copy keeps in-frame clones and lacks some. The repertoire holds about 210,000 clones, with 80% to 90% as singletons. CDR3 size: 18 residues. Trimming took 4 bases from V and 0 from J; bases not matched to a gene: 14. Germline assignment: CDR1 SGHTS and CDR2 YDEGEE. The TCR originated in a man in his late teens or twenties with active or convalescent COVID-19. Material: peripheral blood. This rearrangement joins TRBV5-8 to TRBJ1-1; the match to TRBD1 covers 8 bases. The DNA of the CDR3 is TGTGCCAGCAGCGACCGGACAGGGAGCTTCTTAATGAACACTGAAGCTTTCTTT. Protein sequence: CASSDRTGSFLMNTEAFF.